The 27 T cell receptor beta chains in this list originate from one sample, sequenced in a study of blood T cells in healthy people across ages. Alongside a J-beta primer mix, a sample-barcoded 5' primer served in a second PCR lasting roughly 7 to 12 cycles. One entry per CDR3 protein results from TCRdb running MiXCR on the 5' RACE reads. This sample has some 790,000 distinct CDR3 sequences, with around 26% found just once. Sample: blood. The origin of the receptors is an elderly woman in good health.

This clonotype has at least ten counts. This chain connects TRBV28 to TRBJ2-7, with D hard to call. Germline V gene sequence: CDR1 MDHEN, CDR2 SYDVKM. V lost 3 bases, J lost 5 bases, and 17 bases lay in between. This CDR3 is 15 amino acids long. CDR3 amino acids: CASSLSVPRENEQYF. CDR3 nucleotides: TGTGCCAGCAGTTTGTCCGTACCCCGCGAAAACGAGCAGTACTTC.

In this sample, this clonotype turned up many times. The genes are TRBV7-2 and TRBJ2-3, with 8 bases lining up with TRBD1. V shed 5 bases and J 2 bases; nucleotides not matched to a gene: 9. The CDR3 is 16 residues long. Germline CDR1 reads SGHTA; CDR2 reads FQGNSA. DNA of the CDR3: TGTGCCAGCAGCGGGGGGACAGGTTTCTTCACAGATACGCAGTATTTT. Translation gives CASSGGTGFFTDTQYF.

This sequence joins TRBV2 and TRBJ1-1; unclear D gene. The CDR3 is made up of 13 amino acids. V was cut by 4 bases and J by 6 bases, with 12 bases left in between. Germline loops: CDR1 SNHLY, CDR2 FYNNEI. The chain's CDR3 is CASSGKIGSEAFF. The DNA of the CDR3 is TGTGCCAGCAGTGGAAAGATTGGCTCTGAAGCTTTCTTT. Variable domain in full (rest from reference TRBV2 and TRBJ1-1): EPEVTQTPSHQVTQMGQEVILRCVPISNHLYFYWYRQILGQKVEFLVSFYNNEISEKSEIFDDQFSVERPDGSNFTLKIRSTKLEDSAMYFCASSGKIGSEAFFGQGTRLTVV.

The V and J genes are TRBV6-5 and TRBJ1-2; D may be TRBD1 (5 bases). V lost 0 bases, J lost 4 bases, and 9 bases lay in between. Germline CDR1 MNHEY, CDR2 SVGAGI. This CDR3 region has 14 residues. DNA of the CDR3: TGTGCCAGCAGTTACTCCTTCGGGGGCTATGGCTACACCTTC. It encodes CASSYSFGGYGYTF.

This clonotype was observed a few times. The CDR3 reads CASSQGVGAGGLTGELFF. Written as DNA, the CDR3 is TGCGCCAGCAGCCAGGGAGTAGGAGCGGGGGGGCTAACCGGGGAGCTGTTTTTT. The J gene is TRBJ2-2, the V gene TRBV4-3, with 10 positions matching TRBD2. Per germline, CDR1 LGHNA and CDR2 YSLEER. J was trimmed by 5 bases and V by 3 bases; bases with no gene match: 12. The CDR3 consists of 18 residues.

V and J are TRBV20-1 and TRBJ2-5; 8 nucleotides agree with TRBD1. The J call may be in error: the DNA end matches TRBJ2-7 better. CDR3 length equals 13 residues. CDR1 DFQATT and CDR2 SNEGSKA come from the germline V gene (reference sequence). The CDR3 loop is CSAIDRGPYEQYF. CDR3 nucleotides: TGCAGTGCTATTGACAGGGGCCCCTACGAGCAGTACTTC.

This clonotype was seen more than once but under ten times. A much larger clone lies one base from this, so it may be a read error. The chain carries TRBV5-1 and TRBJ2-1; TRBD1 aligns across 9 bases. The J call may be incorrect, as the DNA end agrees better with TRBJ2-7. CDR1 is SGHRS, CDR2 YFSETQ, per germline. The CDR3 is made up of 16 amino acids. CDR3 region: CASRPGQGMSYNEQYF. The DNA for the CDR3 is TGCGCCAGCAGGCCGGGACAGGGTATGTCCTACAATGAGCAGTACTTC.

This clonotype was seen at least ten times. This rearrangement joins TRBV25-1 to TRBJ2-7; D is unclear. Trimming took 3 bases from V and 1 from J, leaving 10 bases between them. The V gene's germline CDR1 is MGHDK and CDR2 SYGVNS. The CDR3 consists of 14 residues. DNA for the CDR3: TGTGCCAGCAGTGACGGTAGGAATTCCTACGAGCAGTACTTC. Translation gives CASSDGRNSYEQYF.

V gene TRBV20-1 combines with J gene TRBJ2-7, with 8 nucleotides matching TRBD2. The CDR3 is made up of 17 amino acids. V dropped 3 bases and J dropped 3; count of bases not matched to a gene: 16. CDR1 is DFQATT, CDR2 SNEGSKA, per germline (reference sequence). The CDR3 reads CSARQGPVGLARYEQYF. The CDR3 nucleotides are TGCAGTGCTAGGCAGGGGCCTGTCGGACTAGCCCGCTACGAGCAGTACTTC.

The rearrangement links TRBV12-3 or TRBV12-4 to TRBJ2-1; 8 nucleotides align to TRBD2. The CDR3 runs 15 residues. Losses at the gene ends were 6 bases for V and 3 bases for J; bases not matched to a gene: 7. The CDR3 region has the DNA TGTGCCAGCAGCCAGCCGGGACTAGTCTACAATGAGCAGTTCTTC. Its translation is CASSQPGLVYNEQFF.

V gene TRBV20-1 combines with J gene TRBJ1-5; TRBD1 might be the D (6 bases). V lost 2 bases, J lost 6 bases, and 17 bases lay in between. The germline V gene has CDR1 DFQATT and CDR2 SNEGSKA (reference sequence). The CDR3 spans 15 residues. For the CDR3, the DNA is TGCAGTGCTAGATCTAATACAGGGATAACTCAGCCCCAGCATTTT. This gives the protein CSARSNTGITQPQHF.

Concerning this clonotype: A junction boundary mismatches the germline segment, possibly from a read error. The gene calls are TRBV7-2 and TRBJ2-6, with D possibly being TRBD1 (6 bases). Germline lookup yields CDR1 SGHTA and CDR2 FQGNSA. The CDR3 contains 17 residues. CDR3 nucleotide sequence: TGTGCCAGCAGCTTAGTGCTGGGGGCGGCTGGGACCAACGTCCTAACTTTC. It yields the protein CASSLVLGAAGTNVLTF.

The chain employs TRBV6-1 and TRBJ1-2, with 7 bases identical to TRBD1. V trimming: 8 bases; J trimming: 4 bases; junction bases outside the gene matches: 7. This CDR3 comprises 13 residues. CDR1 MNHNS and CDR2 SASEGT come from the germline V gene. The CDR3 DNA reads TGTGCCAGCGCTACAGGGGAAGGCTATGGCTACACCTTC. Translating it yields CASATGEGYGYTF.

The table lists this clonotype with many counts. This chain connects TRBV5-1 to TRBJ2-7; weak D call: TRBD2 (5 bases). V gave up 0 bases and J gave up 3 bases, with 10 bases separating them. Germline CDR1 reads SGHRS; CDR2 reads YFSETQ. The CDR3 spans 14 residues. This CDR3 reads CASSLEFEGYEQYF. For the CDR3, the DNA is TGCGCCAGCAGCTTGGAATTCGAGGGCTACGAGCAGTACTTC.

The CDR3 DNA follows: TGTGCCAGCAAACTACAGGGAGGGGGGTCCTACAATGAGCAGTTCTTC. Translating it yields CASKLQGGGSYNEQFF. The gene calls are TRBV7-8 and TRBJ2-1; TRBD2 is a possible D gene (7 bases). CDR3 size: 16 residues. V shed 7 bases and J shed 1 base, with 17 bases lying between them. The germline gives CDR1 SGHVS, CDR2 FQNEAQ.

This clonotype was seen at least ten times. The chain is built from TRBV24-1 and TRBJ1-5; no definite D call. The CDR3 is made up of 20 amino acids. Trimming removed 5 bases from V and 2 bases from J, with 27 bases in between. The germline CDR1 and CDR2 sequences are KGHDR and SFDVKD. This CDR3 reads CATSVRTGGHSIGGNQPQHF. Written as DNA, the CDR3 is TGTGCCACCAGTGTTAGGACGGGCGGTCACAGTATTGGCGGCAATCAGCCCCAGCATTTT.

This clonotype was observed a handful of times. The V call is TRBV3-1, the J call TRBJ2-3; D is perhaps TRBD2 (5 bases). The germline gives CDR1 LGHDT, CDR2 YNNKEL (reference sequence). CDR3 size: 15 residues. Trimming removed 6 bases at V and 3 bases at J, with 16 bases between. CDR3 sequence: CASRSSGIGTDTQYF. CDR3 DNA: TGTGCCAGCAGGAGCTCGGGGATTGGGACAGATACGCAGTATTTT.

This clonotype appeared many times. This chain uses TRBV20-1 with TRBJ2-4; either TRBD1 or TRBD2 may fit D (6 bases each). V was shortened by 1 base and J by 1 base, with 14 bases between the two germline ends. Germline V gene lookup returns CDR1 DFQATT and CDR2 SNEGSKA (reference sequence). CDR3 size: 16 residues. CDR3: CSARGQLGGAKNIQYF. CDR3 sequence (DNA): TGCAGTGCTAGAGGCCAATTAGGGGGGGCCAAAAACATTCAGTACTTC.

This clonotype was recorded at least ten times. This rearrangement joins TRBV18 to TRBJ2-5; TRBD1 aligns across 8 bases. V lost 2 bases, J lost 5 bases, and 7 bases stayed unmatched. Germline V gives CDR1 KGHSH, CDR2 LQKENI. This CDR3 contains 15 residues. This chain's CDR3 is CASSPRTGLRETQYF. The CDR3 nucleotides read TGTGCCAGCTCACCAAGGACAGGGTTACGGGAGACCCAGTACTTC.

V gene TRBV18 combines with J gene TRBJ1-6, with D unclear. The CDR3 totals 14 residues. Germline V CDR1 and CDR2: KGHSH, LQKENI. The V and J ends lost 5 bases and 1 base respectively, with 6 bases between them. CDR3 residues: CASSGSSYNSPLHF. Written as DNA, the CDR3 is TGTGCCAGCTCAGGGTCTTCCTATAATTCACCCCTCCACTTT.

About this clonotype: Sequence at one end of the junction differs from germline and may be a read error. The rearrangement links TRBV11-2 to TRBJ2-1, with a possible D match to TRBD2 (5 bases). This CDR3 has 11 residues. CDR1 and CDR2 (germline): SGHAT, FQNNGV. The DNA for the CDR3 is TGTGCCAGCAGTGAACTAGTTGAGCGGTTCTTC. Translated: CASSELVERFF.

The V call is TRBV11-2, the J call TRBJ2-3; no firm D call. V was clipped by 5 bases and J by 4 bases, with 13 bases between them. This CDR3 has 14 amino acids. Looked up from germline, CDR1 is SGHAT and CDR2 is FQNNGV. This chain's CDR3 is CASSPIMFADTQYF. DNA of the CDR3: TGTGCCAGCAGCCCTATTATGTTCGCAGATACGCAGTATTTT.

This clonotype appeared many times. The gene calls are TRBV7-9 and TRBJ2-1; 8 bases line up with TRBD1. CDR1 is SEHNR and CDR2 is FQNEAQ in the germline V gene (reference sequence). V lost 4 bases, J lost 2 bases, and 7 bases stayed unmatched. The CDR3 sequence is 16 residues long. CDR3 residues: CASSSTGTGTYNEQFF. In nucleotides, the CDR3 is TGTGCCAGCAGCTCCACAGGGACAGGAACCTACAATGAGCAGTTCTTC.

The chain recombines TRBV7-9 with TRBJ1-3; 9 bases fit TRBD1. Germline V CDR1 and CDR2: SEHNR, FQNEAQ (reference sequence). This CDR3 has 15 amino acids. Trimming at V came to 3 bases and at J to 4 bases, leaving 4 bases not matched to a gene. DNA of the CDR3: TGTGCCAGCAGCTTGTGGACAGGGGTCGGAAACACCATATATTTT. Its translation: CASSLWTGVGNTIYF.

In the case of this clonotype: A much bigger clone sits one base away, suggesting this may be a read error. J is TRBJ2-1 and V is TRBV12-3 or TRBV12-4, with 11 bases lining up with TRBD2. Near its end, the DNA agrees better with TRBJ2-7, so the J call may be wrong. The CDR3 is 16 residues long. CDR3 amino acids: CASSQVLAGGRNEQYF. The CDR3 nucleotides read TGTGCCAGCAGCCAAGTTCTAGCGGGGGGCCGCAATGAGCAGTACTTC.

The chain links TRBV3-1 to TRBJ2-1; D is perhaps TRBD2 (6 bases). Trimming pared 0 bases from V and 4 bases from J, leaving 13 bases between. The CDR3 loop spans 16 amino acids. In germline, CDR1 is LGHDT, CDR2 YNNKEL (reference sequence). The CDR3 sequence is CASSQDRWGDYNEQFF. In DNA form, the CDR3 reads TGTGCCAGCAGCCAAGATCGGTGGGGGGATTACAATGAGCAGTTCTTC.

The CDR3 DNA is TGTGCCAGCAGCTTAGGAAAAGTGCAGATCTCTGGGGCCAACGTCCTGACTTTC. Its protein product is CASSLGKVQISGANVLTF. This rearrangement joins TRBV11-2 to TRBJ2-6; D is undetermined. The CDR3 covers 18 residues. Germline CDR1 is SGHAT and CDR2 is FQNNGV. Between the trimmed V and J ends, which lost 1 base and 0 bases, there was a span of 13 bases.